This T cell receptor beta chain appears in the sequencing data of a study of cytomegalovirus exposure and HLA in healthy donors. General observations from the study: When presence/absence was analysed, sequencing depth was taken to be roughly uniform across donors.

Amplification used 60 Vbeta primers and 13 Jbeta primers. The repertoire was sequenced with immunoSEQ multiplex PCR; TCRdb's copy has only in-frame clones and lacks some. This table holds about 190,000 clones, roughly 77% found once. CDR1 MNHEY and CDR2 SVGAGI come from the germline V gene. The CDR3 totals 14 residues. V dropped 0 bases and J dropped 4; count of bases not matched to a gene: 0. The table lists this clone with a count of one. Its cognate antigen is unknown. The sample taken for sequencing was PBMCs. The clonotype was recovered from a woman aged 45-59 years in good health and CMV-seronegative. The chain uses TRBV6-5 and TRBJ1-5, with 7 bases that match TRBD1. Here the CDR3 DNA reads TGTGCCAGCAGTTACTCGACAGGGAATCAGCCCCAGCATTTT. Translated: CASSYSTGNQPQHF.